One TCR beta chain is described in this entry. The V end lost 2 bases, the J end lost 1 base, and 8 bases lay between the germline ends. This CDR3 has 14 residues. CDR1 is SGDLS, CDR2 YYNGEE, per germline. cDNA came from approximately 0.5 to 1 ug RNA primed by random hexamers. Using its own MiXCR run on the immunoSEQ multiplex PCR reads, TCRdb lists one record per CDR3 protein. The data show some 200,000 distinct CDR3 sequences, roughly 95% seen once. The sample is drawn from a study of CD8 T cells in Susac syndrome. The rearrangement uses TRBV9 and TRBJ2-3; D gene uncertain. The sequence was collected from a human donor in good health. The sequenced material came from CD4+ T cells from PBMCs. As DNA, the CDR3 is TGTGCCAGCAGCGTGTGGCAGGGCACAGATACGCAGTATTTT. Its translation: CASSVWQGTDTQYF.